This T cell receptor (beta chain) comes out of a study of T cells in Graves' hyperthyroidism and ophthalmopathy. Study-wide context: Peripheral blood samples were taken at initial diagnosis, prior to any treatment.

Out of less than 12 ml of fresh peripheral blood came the PBMCs. Broader study findings: Blood shared most expanded thyroid clonotypes above 0.001.

The CDR3 loop spans 15 amino acids. Germline assignment: CDR1 LGHDT and CDR2 YNNKEL (reference sequence). The V gene lost 1 base and the J gene lost 4 bases, with 11 bases spanning the gap. This clonotype has just a few counts. The antigen remains unidentified. TCR beta CDR3 regions were amplified from RNA transcripts. The HTBI primer set served for first-round RT-PCR of the TCR CDR3. In TCRdb, the multiplex PCR reads were re-called with MiXCR into one record per CDR3 protein. The sample comprises about 360,000 distinct CDR3 sequences, over 10% of which are singletons, and 9.2% rests with the top ten. Sequencing used blood. This clonotype was obtained from a woman between 18 and 29 years old with Graves' hyperthyroidism. The chain links TRBV3-1 to TRBJ2-1; D possibly corresponds to TRBD1 (6 bases). The CDR3 DNA reads as TGTGCCAGCAGCCAAGTTGGACAGATATACAATGAGCAGTTCTTC. Its translation is CASSQVGQIYNEQFF.